The 30 T cell receptor beta chains below come from one sample, sequenced in a study of blood T cell repertoires in COVID-19. The protocol was immunoSEQ multiplex PCR, while the TCRdb copy is restricted to in-frame clones and leaves out a portion. The table has some 180,000 clones, around 81% seen once; the top ten hold about 8.8%. Material: peripheral blood. The receptors were sampled from a woman older than 75 with COVID-19, enrolled during active disease.

The V call is TRBV3-1 (or the pseudogene TRBV3-2), the J call TRBJ1-4, with no clear D. Trimming removed 5 bases at V and 7 bases at J, with 17 bases between. This CDR3 has 15 residues. Germline CDR1 is LGHDT and CDR2 is YNNKEL (reference sequence). CDR3 region: CASSSGGSPGEKLFF. As DNA, the CDR3 is TGTGCCAGCAGCTCCGGAGGCTCACCGGGTGAAAAACTGTTTTTT.

The chain carries TRBV5-4 and TRBJ2-1; TRBD1 might be the D (6 bases). Trimming shortened V by 4 bases and J by 4 bases, and 18 bases separated the two germline ends. The length of the CDR3 is 16 residues. CDR1 SGHNT and CDR2 YYREEE come from the germline V gene (reference sequence). The CDR3 region is CASSPVQGGLYNEQFF. CDR3 coding DNA: TGTGCCAGCAGCCCCGTACAGGGCGGGCTTTACAATGAGCAGTTCTTC. Drawing the rest from reference TRBV5-4 and TRBJ2-1, the complete variable domain is ETGVTQSPTHLIKTRGQQVTLRCSSQSGHNTVSWYQQALGQGPQFIFQYYREEENGRGNFPPRFSGLQFPNYSSELNVNALELDDSALYLCASSPVQGGLYNEQFFGPGTRLTVL.

The chain has TRBV15 and TRBJ2-7; 8 nucleotides match TRBD1. Germline values: CDR1 LNHNV, CDR2 YYDKDF (reference sequence). J was trimmed by 3 bases and V by 2 bases; bases with no gene match: 9. CDR3 length: 16 amino acids. The CDR3 region is CATSRTSGTGDYEQYF. As DNA, the CDR3 is TGTGCCACCAGCAGAACCTCCGGGACAGGAGACTACGAGCAGTACTTC.

The chain is built from TRBV18 and TRBJ1-4; D call uncertain. Trimming removed 4 bases at V and 4 bases at J, with 13 bases between. Germline-derived CDR1 and CDR2 are KGHSH and LQKENI. The CDR3 has 15 residues. CDR3 in DNA: TGTGCCAGCTCACGTGCTGCGGGCCATAATGAAAAACTGTTTTTT. It specifies CASSRAAGHNEKLFF.

V is TRBV15 and J is TRBJ2-5; unclear D gene. Germline CDR1 is LNHNV and CDR2 is YYDKDF (reference sequence). The V gene lost 8 bases and the J gene lost 5 bases, with 12 bases spanning the gap. The CDR3 extends over 12 amino acids. CDR3 sequence: CATARRSETQYF. DNA of the CDR3: TGTGCCACCGCGCGTCGCTCGGAGACCCAGTACTTC.

The chain has TRBV6-5 and TRBJ1-1; no firm D call. CDR3 length equals 12 residues. CDR1 is MNHEY, CDR2 SVGAGI, per germline. The V end lost 8 bases, the J end lost 5 bases, and 12 bases lay between the germline ends. CDR3 protein: CASLEGWTEAFF. The CDR3, as DNA: TGTGCCAGCTTGGAGGGTTGGACTGAAGCTTTCTTT.

This clone showed up just a few times. The V and J genes are TRBV28 and TRBJ2-7; 11 positions agree with TRBD2. This CDR3 region has 14 residues. The V and J ends lost 7 bases and 3 bases, in that order; junction bases with no gene match: 5. The germline gives CDR1 MDHEN, CDR2 SYDVKM. The CDR3 DNA is TGTGCCAGCAAGCTTAGCGGGAGGGTCTACGAGCAGTACTTC. Its translation is CASKLSGRVYEQYF.

The chain employs TRBV27 and TRBJ2-3, with TRBD2 matching over 10 bases. CDR1 and CDR2 from the germline V gene are MNHEY and SMNVEV (reference sequence). The trim removed 2 bases at V and 8 bases at J, leaving 16 bases unmatched. The CDR3 sequence is 18 residues long. The CDR3 is CASSLGVPPSGSGATQYF. The CDR3 coding sequence is TGTGCCAGCAGTTTAGGTGTCCCCCCTAGCGGGAGTGGGGCTACGCAGTATTTT.

The chain uses TRBV11-2 and TRBJ2-1, with D unclear. Trimming removed 7 bases from V and 0 bases from J, with 13 bases in between. The germline V gene encodes CDR1 SGHAT and CDR2 FQNNGV. The CDR3 loop spans 15 amino acids. CDR3: CASTPIPSSYNEQFF. The CDR3 nucleotides read TGTGCCAGCACCCCGATCCCGAGCTCCTACAATGAGCAGTTCTTC.

This clone came up a few times. The rearrangement links TRBV7-9 to TRBJ1-3; D not resolved. The CDR3 length is 17 residues. Deletions cut 6 bases from V and 1 base from J, with 19 bases between. The germline gives CDR1 SEHNR, CDR2 FQNEAQ (reference sequence). CDR3 region: CASRHKESGSSGNTIYF. The CDR3 DNA sequence: TGTGCCAGCAGGCATAAGGAGAGCGGTAGTTCTGGAAACACCATATATTTT.

The chain joins TRBV7-2 to TRBJ2-3; TRBD2 is a possible D gene (7 bases). The germline V and J ends were trimmed by 5 bases and 5 bases, with 17 bases remaining between them. CDR1 SGHTA and CDR2 FQGNSA come from the germline V gene. The CDR3 sequence is 15 residues long. The CDR3 loop reads CASSRGGGHKDTQYF. CDR3 in DNA: TGTGCCAGCAGCCGTGGGGGGGGCCACAAAGATACGCAGTATTTT.

The chain is built from TRBV6-6 and TRBJ1-2; TRBD1 agrees at 9 bases. The junction had 5 bases not matched to a gene; V was cut back by 5 bases and J by 1 base. CDR1 and CDR2 from the germline V gene are MNHNY and SVGAGI (reference sequence). The CDR3 contains 15 residues. The CDR3 nucleotides read TGTGCCAGCAGTCAACCGGGACAGGGTAACTATGGCTACACCTTC. This gives the protein CASSQPGQGNYGYTF.

The gene calls are TRBV2 and TRBJ2-7; unclear D gene. The germline CDR1 and CDR2 sequences are SNHLY and FYNNEI. The length of the CDR3 is 14 residues. V gave up 6 bases and J gave up 1 base, with 13 bases separating them. CDR3 in amino acids: CASSRDTISYEQYF. The DNA of the CDR3 is TGTGCCAGCAGCCGCGACACGATATCCTACGAGCAGTACTTC.

The chain uses TRBV6-5 and TRBJ1-4; possibly TRBD1 for D (6 bases). V was shortened by 2 bases and J by 8 bases, with 15 bases between the two germline ends. Germline CDR1 MNHEY, CDR2 SVGAGI. CDR3 length equals 15 residues. This chain's CDR3 is CASSYTTARGEKLFF. CDR3 bases: TGTGCCAGCAGTTACACCACAGCAAGGGGGGAAAAACTGTTTTTT.

For this clone: Other DNA sequences of this sample code for an identical CDR3. In nucleotides, the CDR3 is TGTGCCAGCAGCCAAGCTAGTAACTATGGCTACACCTTC. Its protein is CASSQASNYGYTF. V usage is TRBV3-1 (or the pseudogene TRBV3-2) and J usage is TRBJ1-2, with D hard to call. This CDR3 has 13 amino acids. Germline CDR1 and CDR2: LGHDT and YNNKEL (reference sequence). The germline V and J ends were trimmed by 1 base and 1 base, with 4 bases remaining between them.

Only one count was recorded for this clone. The chain is built from TRBV5-4 and TRBJ1-2; D may be TRBD1 (6 bases). The germline V gene encodes CDR1 SGHNT and CDR2 YYREEE (reference sequence). The CDR3 extends over 14 amino acids. V was pared by 4 bases and J by 7 bases, with 17 bases between. This CDR3 reads CASSHPTGFGGYTF. The CDR3 DNA is TGTGCCAGCAGCCACCCCACAGGGTTTGGTGGCTACACCTTC.

This clone was counted a few times. The CDR3: CASILAGVGTGELFF. The DNA of the CDR3 is TGTGCCAGCATACTAGCGGGAGTGGGCACCGGGGAGCTGTTTTTT. This chain connects TRBV7-2 to TRBJ2-2; TRBD2 matches at 11 bases. Germline assignment: CDR1 SGHTA and CDR2 FQGNSA. J lost 4 bases, V lost 7 bases, and 5 bases had no gene match. The CDR3 extends over 15 amino acids.

The gene calls are TRBV7-8 and TRBJ2-7; D gene uncertain. The germline V and J ends were trimmed by 5 bases and 2 bases, with 13 bases remaining between them. From germline, CDR1 is SGHVS and CDR2 FQNEAQ. The CDR3 is 14 residues long. CDR3 nucleotides: TGTGCCAGCAGCCGAGGCGGTCAGCCCTACGAGCAGTACTTC. Protein product: CASSRGGQPYEQYF.

The rearrangement uses TRBV4-2 and TRBJ1-2; 8 bases line up with TRBD1. Germline CDR1 reads LGHNA; CDR2 reads YNFKEQ. J gave up 3 bases and V 0 bases, and 3 bases lay outside the gene matches. This CDR3 has 15 residues. This chain's CDR3 is CASSQEQGADYGYTF. In DNA form, the CDR3 reads TGTGCCAGCAGCCAAGAGCAGGGGGCTGACTATGGCTACACCTTC.

CDR3 region: CASSPSQGTPEAFF. CDR3 DNA sequence: TGTGCCAGCAGCCCATCCCAGGGGACCCCTGAAGCTTTCTTT. This chain connects TRBV9 to TRBJ1-1; possibly TRBD1 for D (6 bases). Trimming cost V 4 bases and J 6 bases, with 16 bases left between them. The CDR3 is 14 amino acids. From germline, CDR1 is SGDLS and CDR2 YYNGEE.

The rearrangement links TRBV10-3 to TRBJ2-7; D is possibly TRBD2 (5 bases). Trimming removed 7 bases from V and 5 bases from J, with 12 bases in between. This CDR3 has 12 residues. CDR1 ENHRY and CDR2 SYGVKD come from the germline V gene. As DNA, the CDR3 is TGTGCCATCAAAGGACTTTTGGACGAGCAGTACTTC. It specifies CAIKGLLDEQYF.

The J gene is TRBJ2-5, the V gene TRBV7-8, with a weak D call TRBD2 (6 bases). Trimming pared 2 bases from V and 1 base from J, leaving 8 bases between. The germline V gene has CDR1 SGHVS and CDR2 FQNEAQ. The CDR3 is 14 amino acids. CDR3 DNA: TGTGCCAGCAGCTTATTGGGGGGCCAAGAGACCCAGTACTTC. Amino acids: CASSLLGGQETQYF.

The chain couples TRBV5-1 to TRBJ2-1; D might be TRBD1 (6 bases). The CDR3 consists of 14 residues. Trimming shortened V by 2 bases and J by 4 bases, and 10 bases separated the two germline ends. Germline CDR1 and CDR2: SGHRS and YFSETQ. The CDR3 sequence: CASSLEGEYNEQFF. Written as DNA, the CDR3 is TGCGCCAGCAGCTTAGAGGGGGAGTACAATGAGCAGTTCTTC.

This clone was observed once. The chain carries TRBV29-1 and TRBJ1-4, with D unclear. The germline V and J ends were trimmed by 7 bases and 0 bases, with 12 bases remaining between them. This CDR3 has 14 residues. Germline values: CDR1 SQVTM, CDR2 ANQGSEA. As DNA, the CDR3 is TGCAGCGCACGGGAAAACCCAACTAATGAAAAACTGTTTTTT. Its protein product is CSARENPTNEKLFF.

This clone was seen a handful of times. The chain employs TRBV7-9 and TRBJ2-6, with D possibly TRBD1 on 5 matching bases. V lost 4 bases to trimming and J lost 4 bases, with 11 bases between them. Germline CDR1 SEHNR, CDR2 FQNEAQ (reference sequence). The CDR3 is made up of 15 amino acids. The DNA of the CDR3 is TGTGCCAGCAGCTCGGTGGGGCGGGGGGCCAACGTCCTGACTTTC. This translates into CASSSVGRGANVLTF.

The rearrangement joins TRBV9 to TRBJ1-1; 8 bases line up with TRBD1. Germline V gene data show CDR1 as SGDLS and CDR2 as YYNGEE. V dropped 3 bases and J dropped 5; count of bases not matched to a gene: 6. CDR3 size: 14 residues. DNA for the CDR3: TGTGCCAGCAGCGAAACAGGGGGAACAACTGAAGCTTTCTTT. Encoded protein: CASSETGGTTEAFF.

The chain joins TRBV9 to TRBJ2-5, with 10 bases aligning to TRBD2. The trim removed 0 bases at V and 4 bases at J, leaving 3 bases unmatched. Per the germline V gene, CDR1 is SGDLS and CDR2 is YYNGEE. This CDR3 is 15 amino acids long. CDR3: CASSVGLAGVETQYF. The CDR3, as DNA: TGTGCCAGCAGCGTAGGGCTAGCGGGGGTAGAGACCCAGTACTTC.

The CDR3 here is CASSLTGGRQGVTEAFF. The CDR3 nucleotides are TGCGCCAGCAGCTTAACGGGGGGACGCCAAGGAGTCACTGAAGCTTTCTTT. The J gene is TRBJ1-1, the V gene TRBV5-1, with D possibly matching TRBD1 (5 bases). The length of the CDR3 is 17 residues. In germline, CDR1 is SGHRS, CDR2 YFSETQ. The germline V and J ends were trimmed by 2 bases and 4 bases, with 21 bases remaining between them.

The J gene is TRBJ2-2, the V gene TRBV19; a weak D match, TRBD1 (6 bases). In germline, CDR1 is LNHDA, CDR2 SQIVND (reference sequence). Deletions cut 0 bases from V and 3 bases from J, with 8 bases between. There are 15 residues in the CDR3. DNA of the CDR3: TGTGCCAGTAGTATAGACAGGGGAGACACCGGGGAGCTGTTTTTT. It encodes CASSIDRGDTGELFF.

The V call is TRBV15, the J call TRBJ2-5; TRBD2 matches 13 bases. This CDR3 has 13 amino acids. Germline loops: CDR1 LNHNV, CDR2 YYDKDF (reference sequence). Trimming cost V 9 bases and J 5 bases; bases outside gene matches: 3. This chain's CDR3 is CATGTSGAETQYF. CDR3 bases: TGTGCCACGGGGACTAGCGGGGCTGAGACCCAGTACTTC.